This T cell receptor beta chain emerged from a study of T cell repertoires in cytomegalovirus infection. Whole-study context: Based on public TCR beta signatures, there were indications of CMV infection and of a matching HLA type.

TCRdb reanalysed the reads using MiXCR and keeps one entry per CDR3 protein. The sample includes about 98,000 distinct CDR3 sequences, approximately 15% of them seen just once. Findings and limits, study-wide: Across the ex vivo response, the dominant clonotypes were HLA-C-restricted CMV-specific TCR beta clonotypes. Using cumulative public TCR beta family frequency, the authors identified those who carried CMV together with the relevant HLA.

CDR3 length equals 13 residues. The germline CDR1 and CDR2 sequences are SGHTA and FQGNSA. The V segment lost 7 bases and the J segment 14 bases; nucleotides outside the gene matches: 12. This clonotype was counted many times. No antigen is known for it. V gene TRBV7-2 combines with J gene TRBJ2-3, with 10 bases aligning to TRBD2. The material sequenced was PBMCs. The receptor's source is a human donor in good health (CMV status not recorded). Some clones in this sample may be carry-over from other donors' samples. CDR3 nucleotide sequence: TGTGCCAGCACCAAGAGCAAGCGGGGGGGCTGGTATTTT. Encoded protein: CASTKSKRGGWYF.